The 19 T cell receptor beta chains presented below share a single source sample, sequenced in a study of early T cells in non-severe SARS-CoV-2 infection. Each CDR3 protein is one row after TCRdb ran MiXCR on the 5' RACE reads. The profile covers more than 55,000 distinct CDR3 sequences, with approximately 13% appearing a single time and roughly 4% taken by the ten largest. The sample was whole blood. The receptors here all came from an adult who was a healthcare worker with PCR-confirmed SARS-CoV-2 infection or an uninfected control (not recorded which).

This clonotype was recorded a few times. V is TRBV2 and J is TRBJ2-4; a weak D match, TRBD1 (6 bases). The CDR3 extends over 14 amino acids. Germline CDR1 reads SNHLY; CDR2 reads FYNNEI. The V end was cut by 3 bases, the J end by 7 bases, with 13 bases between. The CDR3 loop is CASSEVGQGNIQYF. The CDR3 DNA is TGTGCCAGCAGTGAGGTGGGACAAGGGAACATTCAGTACTTC. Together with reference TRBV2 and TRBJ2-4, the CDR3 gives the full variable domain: EPEVTQTPSHQVTQMGQEVILRCVPISNHLYFYWYRQILGQKVEFLVSFYNNEISEKSEIFDDQFSVERPDGSNFTLKIRSTKLEDSAMYFCASSEVGQGNIQYFGAGTRLSVL.

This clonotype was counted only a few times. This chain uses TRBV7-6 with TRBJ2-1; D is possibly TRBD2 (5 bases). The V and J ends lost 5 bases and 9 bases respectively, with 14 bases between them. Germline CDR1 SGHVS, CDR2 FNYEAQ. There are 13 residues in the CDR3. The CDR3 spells CASSKTVAGEQFF. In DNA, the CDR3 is TGTGCCAGCAGCAAAACCGTGGCGGGTGAGCAGTTCTTC.

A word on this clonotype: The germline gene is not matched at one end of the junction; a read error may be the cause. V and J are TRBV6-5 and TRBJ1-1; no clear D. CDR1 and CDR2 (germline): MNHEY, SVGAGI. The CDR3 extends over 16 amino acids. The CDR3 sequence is CTSSYWAARSNTEAFF. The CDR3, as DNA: TGTACCAGCAGTTACTGGGCAGCGAGATCGAACACTGAAGCTTTCTTT.

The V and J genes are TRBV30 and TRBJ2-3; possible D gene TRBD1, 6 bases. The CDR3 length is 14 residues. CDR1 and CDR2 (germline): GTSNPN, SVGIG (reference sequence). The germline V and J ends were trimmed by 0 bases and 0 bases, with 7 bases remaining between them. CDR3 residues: CAWSVGGSTDTQYF. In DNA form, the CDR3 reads TGTGCCTGGAGTGTAGGGGGTAGCACAGATACGCAGTATTTT.

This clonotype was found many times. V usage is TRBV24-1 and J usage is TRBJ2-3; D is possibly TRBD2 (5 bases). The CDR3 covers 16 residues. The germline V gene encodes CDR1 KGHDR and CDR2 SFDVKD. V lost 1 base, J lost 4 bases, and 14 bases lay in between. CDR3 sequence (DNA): TGTGCCACCAGTGATTTTCCGGGAATGTTGGCAGATACGCAGTATTTT. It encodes CATSDFPGMLADTQYF.

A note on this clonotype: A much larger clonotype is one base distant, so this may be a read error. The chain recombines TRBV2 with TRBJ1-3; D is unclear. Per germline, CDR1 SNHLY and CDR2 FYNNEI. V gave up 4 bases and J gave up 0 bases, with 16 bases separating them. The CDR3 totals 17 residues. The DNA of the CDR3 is TGTGCCAGCAGTGGAAACTTATCAGGATTCTCTGGAAACACCATATATTTT. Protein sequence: CASSGNLSGFSGNTIYF. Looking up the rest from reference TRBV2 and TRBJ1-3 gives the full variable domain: EPEVTQTPSHQVTQMGQEVILRCVPISNHLYFYWYRQILGQKVEFLVSFYNNEISEKSEIFDDQFSVERPDGSNFTLKIRSTKLEDSAMYFCASSGNLSGFSGNTIYFGEGSWLTVV.

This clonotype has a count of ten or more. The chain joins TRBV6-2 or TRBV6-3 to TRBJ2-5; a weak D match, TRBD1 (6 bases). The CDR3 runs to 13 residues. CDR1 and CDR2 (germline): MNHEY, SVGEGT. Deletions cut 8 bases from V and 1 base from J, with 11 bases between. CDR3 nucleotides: TGTGCCAGCTGGACAGCAGTCCAAGAGACCCAGTACTTC. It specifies CASWTAVQETQYF.

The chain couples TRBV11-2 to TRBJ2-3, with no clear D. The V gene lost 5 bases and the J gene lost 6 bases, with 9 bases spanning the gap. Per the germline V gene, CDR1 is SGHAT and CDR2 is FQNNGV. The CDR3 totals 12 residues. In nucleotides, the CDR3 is TGTGCCAGCAGCCCGGCCGGGGATACGCAGTATTTT. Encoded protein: CASSPAGDTQYF.

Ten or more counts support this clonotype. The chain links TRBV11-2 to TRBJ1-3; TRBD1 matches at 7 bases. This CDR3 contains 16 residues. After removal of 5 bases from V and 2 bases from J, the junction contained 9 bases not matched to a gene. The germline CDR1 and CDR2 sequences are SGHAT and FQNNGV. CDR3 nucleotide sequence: TGTGCCAGCAGCAGGATGAGGGGGCTAACTGGAAACACCATATATTTT. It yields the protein CASSRMRGLTGNTIYF.

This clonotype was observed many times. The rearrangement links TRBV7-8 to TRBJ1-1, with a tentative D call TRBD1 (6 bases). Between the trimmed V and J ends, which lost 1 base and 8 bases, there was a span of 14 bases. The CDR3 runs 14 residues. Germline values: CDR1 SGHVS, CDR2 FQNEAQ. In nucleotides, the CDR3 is TGTGCCAGCAGCTTAGTTGGGGCGCAGGGGGAAGCTTTCTTT. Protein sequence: CASSLVGAQGEAFF.

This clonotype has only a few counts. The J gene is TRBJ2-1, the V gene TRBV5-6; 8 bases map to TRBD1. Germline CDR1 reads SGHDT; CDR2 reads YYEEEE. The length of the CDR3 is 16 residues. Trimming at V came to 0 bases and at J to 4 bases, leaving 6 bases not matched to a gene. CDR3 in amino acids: CASSLVPTGEYNEQFF. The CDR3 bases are TGTGCCAGCAGCTTGGTTCCGACAGGGGAATACAATGAGCAGTTCTTC.

The CDR3 spells CASSESGTLNTEAFF. The CDR3 region has the DNA TGTGCCAGCAGCGAATCCGGGACACTGAACACTGAAGCTTTCTTT. The chain recombines TRBV9 with TRBJ1-1; D perhaps matches TRBD1 (6 bases). The V gene lost 3 bases and the J gene lost 0 bases, with 12 bases spanning the gap. The length of the CDR3 is 15 residues. Germline CDR1 SGDLS, CDR2 YYNGEE.

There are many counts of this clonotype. The CDR3 DNA reads TGTGCCAGCAGCTCTCCCTGGGGGGGAGGGAAAGGAACCCAAGAGACCCAGTACTTC. This encodes CASSSPWGGGKGTQETQYF. This sequence joins TRBV9 and TRBJ2-5; 7 bases are a match to TRBD2. CDR3 length equals 19 residues. Per the germline V gene, CDR1 is SGDLS and CDR2 is YYNGEE. V shed 4 bases and J 1 base; nucleotides not matched to a gene: 19. Complete variable domain (other parts from reference TRBV9 and TRBJ2-5): DSGVTQTPKHLITATGQRVTLRCSPRSGDLSVYWYQQSLDQGLQFLIQYYNGEERAKGNILERFSAQQFPDLHSELNLSSLELGDSALYFCASSSPWGGGKGTQETQYFGPGTRLLVL.

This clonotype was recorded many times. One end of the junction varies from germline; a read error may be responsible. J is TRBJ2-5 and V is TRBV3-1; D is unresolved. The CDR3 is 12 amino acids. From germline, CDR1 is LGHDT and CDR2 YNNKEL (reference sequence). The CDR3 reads CASSHDAALHVF. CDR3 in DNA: TGTGCCAGCAGCCATGATGCAGCCCTGCACGTCTTC.

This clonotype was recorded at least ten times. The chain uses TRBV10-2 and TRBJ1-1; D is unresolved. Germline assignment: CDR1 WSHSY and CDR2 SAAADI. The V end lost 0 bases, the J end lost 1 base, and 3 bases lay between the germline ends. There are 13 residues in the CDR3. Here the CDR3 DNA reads TGCGCCAGCAGTGAGTCAAAGAACACTGAAGCTTTCTTT. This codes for CASSESKNTEAFF.

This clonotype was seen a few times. As DNA, the CDR3 is TGCGCCAGCAAACTGGAGATGAACACTGAAGCTTTCTTT. Residues: CASKLEMNTEAFF. The chain is built from TRBV5-1 and TRBJ1-1; D gene ambiguous. Trimming pared 6 bases from V and 0 bases from J, leaving 9 bases between. The CDR3 extends over 13 amino acids. Germline values: CDR1 SGHRS, CDR2 YFSETQ.

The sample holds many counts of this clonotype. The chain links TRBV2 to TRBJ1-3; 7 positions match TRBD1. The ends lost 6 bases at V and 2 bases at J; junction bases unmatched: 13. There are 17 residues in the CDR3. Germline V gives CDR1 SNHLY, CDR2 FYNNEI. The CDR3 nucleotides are TGTGCCAGCAGCCGAGACAGGGTCCCAGGGACTGGAAACACCATATATTTT. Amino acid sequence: CASSRDRVPGTGNTIYF.

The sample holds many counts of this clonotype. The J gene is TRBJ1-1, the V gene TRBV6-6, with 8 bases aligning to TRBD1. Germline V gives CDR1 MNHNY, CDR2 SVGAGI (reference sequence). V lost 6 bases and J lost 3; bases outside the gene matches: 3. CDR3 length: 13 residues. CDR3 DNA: TGTGCCAGCAGCTCGGACAGGGACACTGAAGCTTTCTTT. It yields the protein CASSSDRDTEAFF.

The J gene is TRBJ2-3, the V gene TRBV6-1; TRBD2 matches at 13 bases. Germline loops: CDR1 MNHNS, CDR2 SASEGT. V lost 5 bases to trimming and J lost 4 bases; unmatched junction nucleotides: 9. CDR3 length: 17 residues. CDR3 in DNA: TGTGCCAGCAGTTACCTCGGGACTAGCGGGGTCGCAGATACGCAGTATTTT. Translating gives CASSYLGTSGVADTQYF.